This paragraph covers one TCR beta chain sequence. Its antigen remains unidentified. Base-call qualities are not available, and no considerably larger clone is one nucleotide away. The library was produced with the immunoSEQ multiplex PCR assay. For the multiplex PCR, a mixture combining 60 forward primers for TCR Vbeta segments and 13 reverse primers for TCR Jbeta segments was used. Amplification of the CDR3 region of rearranged TCR beta genes was performed with a multiplex PCR assay on genomic DNA. Amplified TCR beta libraries were sequenced as 87-base-pair reads on the Illumina HiSeq System. The study's own analysis went as follows. A later analysis tallied tens of millions of unique TCR beta chains across the 700 or so repertoires, and 10 million to 11 million of those chains were shared by two or more donors. To remove PCR and sequencing errors, raw reads were error-corrected and collapsed into unique sequences using a nearest-neighbor algorithm that merged closely related sequences. Alignment of CDR3 sequences to IMGT reference sequences was used to assign V, D and J gene segments. For a sequence to be retained, at least a six-nucleotide match to both a V gene segment and a J gene segment was required. A rearrangement was called productive if the CDR3 had no stop codons and remained in frame with V and J, and every other rearrangement was called non-productive. Following IMGT convention, CDR3 was defined as the stretch from the second conserved V-encoded cysteine to the conserved J-encoded phenylalanine. The earlier analysis of a few hundred of the donors excluded any sequence lacking an unambiguous match to a single V gene segment. In an earlier analysis of 587 of the donors, V segments were called functional above 56.7% productive rearrangements and were called segregating when the between-donor standard deviation exceeded 5%. A statistical classification framework was built to diagnose cytomegalovirus status from the catalog of TCR beta chain sequences. A later analysis assigned V and J genes by comparing TCR nucleotide sequences with IMGT/GENE-DB human TR gene sequences. Using the TCRdist pipeline, a later analysis assigned CDR3 sequences along with most-parsimonious VDJ recombination scenarios. In a later analysis, each TCR beta chain was defined by its CDR3 amino acid sequence together with its V-gene family, and reads lacking a unique V-gene family were excluded. To address suspected cross-contamination and a sequencing artifact, a later analysis removed roughly 640 highly shared, low-generation-probability nucleotide sequences. In a later analysis, a clonal expansion index for each public chain was calculated from normalized within-repertoire ranks of inferred template counts. Generation probabilities in a later analysis came from a VDJ recombination model fitted to out-of-frame rearrangements, and those results were checked against IGoR. A later analysis scored TCR-TCR, TCR-HLA and TCR-CMV co-occurrence with hypergeometric tests, applying a repertoire-size bias correction to TCR pairs. In a later analysis, false discovery rates were estimated by permuting HLA or CMV assignments 20 times. In a later analysis, co-occurring TCRs were grouped with DBSCAN, and TCRdist sequence similarity was added when clustering was performed within HLA-allele-positive subsets. Co-occurrence clustering excluded repertoires with fewer than 30,000 or more than 120,000 public chains, plus five with anomalous nucleotide sharing. Sourced from immuneACCESS, this table was stored by TCRdb with only in-frame sequences that have V and J called. A share of the clones is absent; for the studies checked, an unresolved V gene accounts for under half, and the remainder has no known explanation. The D gene and trimming were derived from the DNA, and the V and J assignments and clone size from that table. A total of 170,000 or so clones appear in this sample, 80% of them only once. The ten most abundant clones make up more than 5.5% of the sample.

The data belong to a study of cytomegalovirus exposure and HLA in healthy donors (dated by TCRdb to 2017 to 2019). As for the study more broadly: An earlier analysis of 550 to 700 of the donors reported about 250 Gb of sequence data and some 100 million unique TCR beta sequences from around 200 million T cells. About 280 gigabases of sequencing data and approximately 85 million unique TCR sequences were included in an early release covering roughly 600 HLA-typed donors. The genetic ancestry cluster associated with self-reported Caucasian donors included roughly 84% of the roughly 400 genotyped donors. The study was designed to test whether signatures of past pathogen exposure could be identified by cataloging public T cell receptors. The study used immunosequencing to profile the T cell repertoires of several hundred subjects and linked those repertoires to cytomegalovirus serostatus. In addition to the first cohort of 666 subjects, a separate validation cohort of approximately 130 different subjects was used. The study combined high-throughput TCR immunosequencing, statistical association of individual TCRs with disease status, and machine learning to predict cytomegalovirus infection status. In a later analysis, previously published TCR beta repertoires from 666 donors were re-analyzed and high-resolution HLA genotyping was added so that TCR occurrence patterns could be studied. The later analysis used no new phenotypic data to find candidate immune exposures, relying instead on TCR beta sequences and their occurrence across donors. An earlier analysis of several hundred of the donors applied high-throughput TCR beta sequencing to assess whether each TCR beta V gene segment acted as functional or pseudogenic. Donor age, sex, ethnicity and CMV serostatus were collected together with the repertoire data. A later genetic analysis took genome-wide SNP genotypes for about 55% of the 666 donors and used that subset as a discovery cohort. All discovery cohort repertoires had been generated on a single sequencing platform. HLA typing included class I and class II loci at four-digit resolution. Typing coverage differed by locus: A, B, C, DRB1 and DQB1 were typed in about 629-630 donors, DQA1 in approximately 520, DPA1 in approximately 610, and DPB1 in approximately 450. Because of strong linkage in the cohort, a handful of DR-DQ haplotypes were treated as single units for association and clustering. Among roughly 400 genotyped donors of the cohort, an average of around 250,000 unique TCR beta nucleotide sequences was sequenced per donor, of which 15% to 20% were non-productive. Broader findings and caveats from the paper: A group of highly shared sequence variants was considered likely to be a technical artifact of the sequencing pipeline. Because counts were too low, roughly 16 rarely observed V segments, including chromosome 9 orphons, were left out of the earlier analysis of approximately 580 of the donors. The cohort was sequenced for TCR beta chains only, and without alpha or paired-chain data the features that could be detected were limited. The 87-base-pair reads could not distinguish some IMGT-functional V segments, including TRBV6-2 and TRBV6-3, so those segments were excluded. Correlated functional status among segregating V segments might reflect linkage disequilibrium, but an unknown experimental factor could not be ruled out. In a later genetic analysis, a missense DCLRE1C variant was associated with V-gene and J-gene trimming of TCR beta chains, and the association was replicated in an independent cohort. A total of 150 to 200 TCR beta chains were listed by the study as associated with cytomegalovirus. While some public TCRs were present in many individuals, most TCR sequences turned up only very rarely across donors. In vitro tests confirmed that a few of the cytomegalovirus-associated TCR beta chains recognize cytomegalovirus antigens. Assigning TCR associations to individual alleles was difficult when HLA alleles, especially DR and DQ, strongly co-occurred. Compared with the roughly 720-donor mean, donors in an Asian-associated ancestry cluster had fewer N-insertions in productive TCRs, according to a later genetic analysis. In an earlier analysis of approximately 590 of the donors, most TCR beta V segments were observed in productive rearrangements about 90% or about 30% of the time, broadly matching IMGT annotations. Specific HLA alleles were associated with 15,000 to 20,000 TCR beta sequences at a false discovery rate of 0.05 in a later analysis. A further reported finding was that TCR beta sequences accurately predicted the HLA-A and HLA-B alleles for most subjects in the first cohort. Because HLA typing was unavailable for some donors at each locus, only the typed subset was used in association tests. According to a later analysis, TCR association rates differed among HLA loci, with DRB1 alleles showing the most associated TCRs and HLA-C alleles showing the fewest. According to the authors, the approach could potentially be generalized to other disease states and immunological phenotypes. According to a later analysis, most CMV-associated TCR beta chains appeared to be HLA-restricted, and the HLA associations seemed to be driven largely by CMV exposure. In a later analysis, HLA-associated TCR beta chains were found to be more clonally expanded and to have lower generation probabilities than equally common non-associated chains. In both the original and validation cohorts, the classifier was reported to diagnose cytomegalovirus status with high specificity and sensitivity. Sequencing depth was assumed to be roughly uniform across donors in the presence/absence analyses, though that assumption may not hold. In a later analysis, several top co-occurrence clusters were reported to appear linked to parvovirus B19, influenza, CMV and Epstein-Barr virus. For the cohort, immune exposure information was limited to CMV serostatus.

The CDR3 runs 16 amino acids, cysteine and phenylalanine included. The entry retains the CDR3 DNA only, 48 bases that are in frame from base 1. V lost 4 bases and J lost 0 bases, and the count of bases not matched to a germline gene is 6. CDR1 SGHRS and CDR2 YFSETQ are derived from the germline V gene. The cohort comprised fewer than 750 healthy bone marrow donors. Cohort members were all nominally healthy when sampled, although unrecorded immune exposures were likely present. The donor tested CMV seropositive, placing the donor among the approximately 290 seropositive members of the cohort. A peripheral blood sample was collected from each donor, and TCR beta sequencing was performed on peripheral blood mononuclear cells. The Qiagen DNeasy Blood Extraction Kit was used to extract genomic DNA from the blood cell samples.

The receptor was derived from a man aged 30 to 39 in good health and CMV-seropositive. This receptor chain uses TRBV5-1 and TRBJ1-3; 8 nucleotides in the junction match TRBD1. The sequenced sample was PBMCs. The CDR3 here reads CASSRGDRISGNTIYF. The nucleotides are TGCGCCAGCAGCCGGGGGGACAGGATCTCTGGAAACACCATATATTTT.